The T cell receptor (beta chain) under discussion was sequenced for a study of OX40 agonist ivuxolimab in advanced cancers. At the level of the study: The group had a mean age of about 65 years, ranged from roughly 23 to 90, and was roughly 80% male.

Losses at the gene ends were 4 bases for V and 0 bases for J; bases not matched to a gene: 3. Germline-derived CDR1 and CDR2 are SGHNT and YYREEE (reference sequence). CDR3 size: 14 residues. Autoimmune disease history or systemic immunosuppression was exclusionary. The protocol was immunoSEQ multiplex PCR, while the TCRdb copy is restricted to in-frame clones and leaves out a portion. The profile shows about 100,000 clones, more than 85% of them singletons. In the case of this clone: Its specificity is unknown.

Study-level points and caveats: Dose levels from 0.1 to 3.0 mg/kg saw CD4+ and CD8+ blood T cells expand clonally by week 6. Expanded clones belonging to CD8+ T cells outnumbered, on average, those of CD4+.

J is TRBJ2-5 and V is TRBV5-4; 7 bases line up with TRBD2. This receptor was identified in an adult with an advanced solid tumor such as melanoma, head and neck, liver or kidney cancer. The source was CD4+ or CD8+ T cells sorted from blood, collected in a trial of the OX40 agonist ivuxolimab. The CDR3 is CASSRGLDQETQYF. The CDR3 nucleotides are TGTGCCAGCAGCCGAGGACTAGACCAAGAGACCCAGTACTTC.